The source of this TCR beta chain is a study of T cells in localized non-small cell lung cancer. Study observations and caveats: Increased T cell density in blood showed an association with longer overall survival. Adjacent uninvolved lung had the highest clonality, suggesting focused antigen responses.

Remarks on this clone: Its antigen is as yet unknown.

Assay used: immunoSEQ multiplex PCR; TCRdb lists only in-frame clones, some missing. This table has under 30,000 clones, 80% to 90% appearing once. The CDR3 extends over 15 amino acids. The V and J ends lost 5 bases and 6 bases, in that order; junction bases with no gene match: 8. Germline CDR1 reads SEHNR; CDR2 reads FQNEAQ (reference sequence). This sequence originates from a woman between 40 and 69 years old with stage I lung adenocarcinoma. This chain connects TRBV7-9 to TRBJ1-4, with 8 bases fitting TRBD1. The sequencing here drew on peripheral blood, taken before any cancer treatment. CDR3 sequence (DNA): TGTGCCAGCAGCCCCAGGACAGGGAGAGATGAAAAACTGTTTTTT. Translation: CASSPRTGRDEKLFF. Full variable domain (remainder filled in from reference TRBV7-9 and TRBJ1-4): DTGVSQNPRHKITKRGQNVTFRCDPISEHNRLYWYRQTLGQGPEFLTYFQNEAQLEKSRLLSDRFSAERPKGSFSTLEIQRTEQGDSAMYLCASSPRTGRDEKLFFGSGTQLSVL.